Below, 16 T cell receptor beta chains from the same sample are listed, as sequenced in a study of T-cell memory formation after mild COVID-19. Via MiXCR, TCRdb re-called the 5' RACE reads, giving one row per CDR3 protein. The table includes 200,000 to 300,000 distinct CDR3 sequences, 7.5% to 10% detected once. Sample: PBMCs or a T cell subset sorted from them (not recorded which). The source of these receptors is a man in his late teens or twenties who had mild COVID-19 (a few samples of this study predate the infection). Cell type and time point are not known.

This clonotype occurred many times. V and J are TRBV10-3 and TRBJ2-2; D unresolved. There are 12 residues in the CDR3. Per the germline V gene, CDR1 is ENHRY and CDR2 is SYGVKD. With 5 bases removed from V and 6 bases from J, the gap between germline ends came to 7 bases. The CDR3 protein is CAISLQSGELFF. CDR3 nucleotides: TGTGCCATCAGTCTCCAATCCGGGGAGCTGTTTTTT.

V gene TRBV4-1 combines with J gene TRBJ2-7; 7 nucleotides align to TRBD1. CDR3 length: 13 amino acids. After removal of 3 bases from V and 5 bases from J, the junction contained 4 bases not matched to a gene. The germline gives CDR1 MGHRA, CDR2 YSYEKL. In DNA, the CDR3 is TGCGCCAGCAGCCACAAAACAGGGGACGAGCAGTACTTC. It yields the protein CASSHKTGDEQYF.

At least ten counts were recorded for this clonotype. The CDR3 sequence is CASSVTSGGRGYTF. CDR3 DNA: TGCGCCAGCAGCGTAACATCGGGGGGCCGTGGCTACACCTTC. The V call is TRBV5-1, the J call TRBJ1-2, with D possibly matching TRBD1 (6 bases). In germline, CDR1 is SGHRS, CDR2 YFSETQ. The CDR3 has 14 residues. The germline V and J ends were trimmed by 4 bases and 7 bases, with 17 bases remaining between them.

Written as DNA, the CDR3 is TGTGCCACCAGCACGGCTACGGGTCCCACTGAAGCTTTCTTT. It yields the protein CATSTATGPTEAFF. The chain links TRBV15 to TRBJ1-1; D ambiguous. The CDR3 is 14 residues long. Germline V gene data show CDR1 as LNHNV and CDR2 as YYDKDF (reference sequence). V lost 4 bases and J 4 bases, leaving 13 bases between the germline ends.

The CDR3 reads CASSHFYRGETQYF. The CDR3 DNA reads TGTGCCAGCAGCCACTTCTACAGGGGAGAGACCCAGTACTTC. This chain uses TRBV3-1 with TRBJ2-5; 7 bases agree with TRBD1. In germline, CDR1 is LGHDT, CDR2 YNNKEL (reference sequence). Losses at the gene ends were 3 bases for V and 4 bases for J; bases not matched to a gene: 5. This CDR3 has 14 amino acids.

This clonotype has a handful of counts. The V and J genes are TRBV9 and TRBJ2-2; 15 nucleotides match TRBD2. Losses at the gene ends were 4 bases for V and 4 bases for J; bases not matched to a gene: 11. Germline assignment: CDR1 SGDLS and CDR2 YYNGEE. This CDR3 spans 19 amino acids. In DNA, the CDR3 is TGTGCCAGCAGCTTCTCCGGGACTAGCGGGGGGCCGCGCACCGGGGAGCTGTTTTTT. It codes for CASSFSGTSGGPRTGELFF.

V and J are TRBV5-1 and TRBJ1-2; D is uncertain. The CDR3 covers 15 residues. The germline V and J ends were trimmed by 3 bases and 4 bases, with 16 bases remaining between them. The germline V gene encodes CDR1 SGHRS and CDR2 YFSETQ. CDR3 coding DNA: TGCGCCAGCAGCTCCGACCAAGGCGGTTCCTATGGCTACACCTTC. Translation gives CASSSDQGGSYGYTF.

Many counts were recorded for this clonotype. The chain is built from TRBV5-1 and TRBJ2-1, with D perhaps being TRBD1 or TRBD2 (5 bases each). The CDR3 has 14 amino acids. Per the germline V gene, CDR1 is SGHRS and CDR2 is YFSETQ. Trimming took 1 base from V and 8 from J, leaving 13 bases between them. CDR3 DNA: TGCGCCAGCAGCTTGACCCCGGGGCAGGATGAGCAGTTCTTC. It specifies CASSLTPGQDEQFF.

The CDR3 sequence is CASSFLTSGEADTQYF. CDR3 sequence (DNA): TGTGCCAGCAGCTTTCTAACTAGCGGGGAGGCAGATACGCAGTATTTT. This rearrangement joins TRBV11-2 to TRBJ2-3; 10 bases are a match to TRBD2. The CDR3 is 16 amino acids. V was pared by 3 bases and J by 4 bases, with 7 bases of the junction left unmatched. Germline lookup yields CDR1 SGHAT and CDR2 FQNNGV.

J is TRBJ2-7 and V is TRBV12-3 or TRBV12-4; D is undetermined. The CDR3 is 12 amino acids. V gave up 6 bases and J gave up 6 bases, with 12 bases separating them. The CDR3 region has the DNA TGTGCCAGCAGCCCCGATGGTGGCGAGCAGTACTTC. This encodes CASSPDGGEQYF.

The chain has TRBV5-1 and TRBJ2-3; TRBD1 matches 7 bases. The J segment lost 6 bases and the V segment lost 3 bases, leaving 4 bases of the junction unmatched. This CDR3 contains 13 residues. The germline gives CDR1 SGHRS, CDR2 YFSETQ. The CDR3 here is CASSYRQGDTQYF. The CDR3 DNA sequence: TGCGCCAGCAGCTACCGACAGGGCGATACGCAGTATTTT.

This clonotype was recorded many times. This rearrangement joins TRBV21-1 to TRBJ2-7; TRBD1, as called in the table, went unchecked against the DNA. TRBV21-1 represents a pseudogene. This CDR3 is built from 14 residues. CDR3 sequence reads: CASSKRDSSYEQYV. The CDR3 DNA sequence: TGTGCCAGCAGCAAAAGGGACAGCTCCTACGAGCAGTACGTC.

This clonotype was recorded many times. This sequence joins TRBV6-1 and TRBJ2-7; tentatively, D is TRBD2 (7 bases). Germline values: CDR1 MNHNS, CDR2 SASEGT. CDR3 size: 15 residues. Trimming shortened V by 2 bases and J by 4 bases, and 15 bases separated the two germline ends. The CDR3 coding sequence is TGTGCCAGCAGTGAAAGGGGGGGCCGGGGATACGAGCAGTACTTC. It translates to CASSERGGRGYEQYF.

The CDR3 DNA follows: TGTGCCAGCAGAGGGGGCAGCGGCTACACCTTC. Amino acids: CASRGGSGYTF. This chain links TRBV25-1 with TRBJ1-2; 7 bases align to TRBD1. Germline-derived CDR1 and CDR2 are MGHDK and SYGVNS. The CDR3 is 11 amino acids. The V and J ends lost 6 bases and 8 bases, in that order; junction bases with no gene match: 3.

A few counts support this clonotype. J is TRBJ2-3 and V is TRBV3-1; TRBD2 matches 11 bases. Germline V gives CDR1 LGHDT, CDR2 YNNKEL (reference sequence). The trim removed 4 bases at V and 2 bases at J, leaving 5 bases unmatched. This CDR3 comprises 16 residues. CDR3 sequence: CASSLGLAGHTDTQYF. The CDR3 bases are TGTGCCAGCAGCCTCGGACTAGCGGGCCACACAGATACGCAGTATTTT.

The sample holds a few counts of this clonotype. The V and J genes are TRBV4-3 and TRBJ2-3, with 8 bases identical to TRBD1. Germline CDR1 LGHNA, CDR2 YSLEER. CDR3 length: 16 residues. J was trimmed by 5 bases and V by 0 bases; bases with no gene match: 7. CDR3 amino acids: CASSQDIGTGGDTQYF. In DNA form, the CDR3 reads TGCGCCAGCAGCCAAGATATAGGGACAGGCGGAGATACGCAGTATTTT.